This TCR beta chain appears in the sequencing data of a study of T cells in Graves' hyperthyroidism and ophthalmopathy. Turning to the study itself: Before any treatment, at initial diagnosis, peripheral blood was collected.

The CDR3 runs 11 residues. V was cut by 2 bases and J by 5 bases, with 4 bases left in between. CDR1 is SGHRS and CDR2 is YFSETQ in the germline V gene. Authors of the study amplified TCR beta CDR3 regions from RNA transcripts. HTBI primers drove first-round RT-PCR of the TCR CDR3. TCRdb independently ran MiXCR on the multiplex PCR reads; one entry per CDR3 protein. This sample yields 650,000 to 750,000 distinct CDR3 sequences, of which 14% are seen a single time; roughly 10% belongs to the top ten. Lactation, pregnancy, other autoimmune disease or uncontrolled infection excluded patients. Diagnosis relied on clinical symptoms, serum thyroxine and TRAb, thyroid ultrasound and orbital computed tomography. General study findings and limits: The majority of expanded thyroid clonotypes above 0.001 also appeared in blood.

This clonotype has just a few counts. The antigen remains unidentified. The sequence derives from a woman between 18 and 29 years old with Graves' hyperthyroidism. V usage is TRBV5-1 and J usage is TRBJ2-5; D uncertain. The sequencing input was blood. CDR3 sequence (DNA): TGCGCCAGCAGCTTTGAGGAGACCCAGTACTTC. Its translation: CASSFEETQYF.